This T cell receptor (beta chain) was sequenced for a study of Graves' ophthalmopathy and Graves' hyperthyroidism. This clonotype was seen at least ten times. J gave up 14 bases and V 4 bases, and 7 bases lay outside the gene matches. The germline CDR1 and CDR2 sequences are MNHNS and SASEGT. There are 11 residues in the CDR3. The study amplified TCR beta CDR3 regions using RNA transcripts. HTBI-primed RT-PCR formed the first round, and a multiplex PCR formed the second. TCRdb fed the multiplex PCR reads into MiXCR, producing one record per CDR3 protein. The repertoire holds 150,000 to 200,000 distinct CDR3 sequences, with just under 40% as singletons.

The receptor's source is a man aged 30 to 45 with Graves' ophthalmopathy. The chain joins TRBV6-1 to TRBJ1-1, with TRBD1 matching over 7 bases. Sequencing was done on a sample of peripheral blood. Here the CDR3 reads CASSGPDRQFF. CDR3 coding DNA: TGTGCCAGCAGTGGGCCGGACAGGCAGTTCTTT.